This T cell receptor beta chain appears in the sequencing data of a study of Graves' ophthalmopathy and Graves' hyperthyroidism. RNA transcripts yielded amplified TCR beta CDR3 regions. Following a first-round RT-PCR that used HTBI primers, a second-round multiplex PCR was carried out. TCRdb re-called the multiplex PCR reads with MiXCR, one entry per CDR3 protein. The sample has fewer than 400,000 distinct CDR3 sequences; approximately 20% are singletons. The CDR3 is 12 residues long. V dropped 10 bases and J dropped 1 base, with 10 bases sitting between them. CDR1 and CDR2 (germline): LNHDA, SQIVND (reference sequence). This clonotype showed up many times.

V gene TRBV19 combines with J gene TRBJ1-2; perhaps TRBD1 as D (6 bases). Material: peripheral blood. The sequence derives from a woman aged 18-29 years with Graves' ophthalmopathy. CDR3 DNA sequence: TGTGCCACCGAGGGGGGTAACTATGGCTACACCTTC. It yields the protein CATEGGNYGYTF. Drawing the rest from reference TRBV19 and TRBJ1-2, the complete variable domain is DGGITQSPKYLFRKEGQNVTLSCEQNLNHDAMYWYRQDPGQGLRLIYYSQIVNDFQKGDIAEGYSVSREKKESFPLTVTSAQKNPTAFYLCATEGGNYGYTFGSGTRLTVV.